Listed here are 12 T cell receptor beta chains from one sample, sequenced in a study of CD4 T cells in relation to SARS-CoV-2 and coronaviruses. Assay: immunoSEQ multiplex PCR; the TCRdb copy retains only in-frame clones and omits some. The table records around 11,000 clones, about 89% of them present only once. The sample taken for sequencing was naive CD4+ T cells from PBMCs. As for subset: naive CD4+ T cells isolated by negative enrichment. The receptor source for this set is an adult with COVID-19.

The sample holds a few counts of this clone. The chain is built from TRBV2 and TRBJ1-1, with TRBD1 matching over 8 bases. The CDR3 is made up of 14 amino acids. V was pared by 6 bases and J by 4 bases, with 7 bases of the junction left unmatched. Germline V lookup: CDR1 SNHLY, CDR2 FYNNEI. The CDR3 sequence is CASSLRGQVTEAFF. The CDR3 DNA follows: TGTGCCAGCAGCCTCAGGGGGCAGGTCACTGAAGCTTTCTTT.

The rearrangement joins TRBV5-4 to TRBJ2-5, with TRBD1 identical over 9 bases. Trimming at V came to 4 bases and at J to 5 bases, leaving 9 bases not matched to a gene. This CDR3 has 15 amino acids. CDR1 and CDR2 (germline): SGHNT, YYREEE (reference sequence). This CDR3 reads CASSPPGQGGETQYF. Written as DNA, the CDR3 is TGTGCCAGCAGCCCGCCGGGACAGGGCGGGGAGACCCAGTACTTC.

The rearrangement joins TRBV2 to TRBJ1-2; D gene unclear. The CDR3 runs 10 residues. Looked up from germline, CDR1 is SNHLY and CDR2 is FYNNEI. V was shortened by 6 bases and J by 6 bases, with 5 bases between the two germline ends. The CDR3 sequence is CASSLNGYTF. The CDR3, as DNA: TGTGCCAGCAGCCTAAATGGCTACACCTTC.

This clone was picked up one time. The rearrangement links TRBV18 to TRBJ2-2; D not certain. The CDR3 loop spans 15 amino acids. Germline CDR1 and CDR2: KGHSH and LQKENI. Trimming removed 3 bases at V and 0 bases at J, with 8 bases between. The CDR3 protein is CASSPERPNTGELFF. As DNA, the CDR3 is TGTGCCAGCTCACCCGAGAGGCCGAACACCGGGGAGCTGTTTTTT.

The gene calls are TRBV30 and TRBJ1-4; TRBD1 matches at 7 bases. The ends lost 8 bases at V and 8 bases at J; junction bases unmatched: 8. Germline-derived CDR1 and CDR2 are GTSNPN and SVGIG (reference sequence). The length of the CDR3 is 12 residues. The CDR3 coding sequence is TGTGCCGGGCAGGGGGATCAAGAAAAACTGTTTTTT. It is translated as CAGQGDQEKLFF.

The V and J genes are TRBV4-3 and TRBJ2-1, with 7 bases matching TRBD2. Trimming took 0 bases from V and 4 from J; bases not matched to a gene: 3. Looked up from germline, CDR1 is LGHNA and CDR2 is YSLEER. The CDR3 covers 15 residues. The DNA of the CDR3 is TGCGCCAGCAGCCAAGACTGGGGGGGTTACAATGAGCAGTTCTTC. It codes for CASSQDWGGYNEQFF.

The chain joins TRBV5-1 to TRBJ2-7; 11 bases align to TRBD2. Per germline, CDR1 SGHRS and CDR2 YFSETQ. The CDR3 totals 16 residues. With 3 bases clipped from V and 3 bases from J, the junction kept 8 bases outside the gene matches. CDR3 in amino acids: CASSSIAGGPVYEQYF. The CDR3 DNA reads TGCGCCAGCAGCTCCATAGCGGGGGGGCCTGTCTACGAGCAGTACTTC.

CDR3 protein: CASSVSGTSFYEQYF. CDR3 DNA sequence: TGTGCCAGCAGTGTCTCCGGGACTAGCTTCTACGAGCAGTACTTC. The V and J genes are TRBV6-6 and TRBJ2-7, with 9 bases matching TRBD2. The V gene end was trimmed by 5 bases and the J gene end by 3 bases; junction bases not matched to a gene: 8. The CDR3 has 15 amino acids. Germline V gene lookup returns CDR1 MNHNY and CDR2 SVGAGI (reference sequence).

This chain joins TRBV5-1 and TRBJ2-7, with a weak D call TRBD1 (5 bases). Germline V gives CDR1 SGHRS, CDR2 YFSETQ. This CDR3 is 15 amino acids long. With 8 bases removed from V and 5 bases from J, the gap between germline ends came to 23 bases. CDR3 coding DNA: TGCGCCAGGCGGTCTCAGGGTCCAGAGATGGACGAGCAGTACTTC. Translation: CARRSQGPEMDEQYF. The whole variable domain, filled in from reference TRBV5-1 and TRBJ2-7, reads KAGVTQTPRYLIKTRGQQVTLSCSPISGHRSVSWYQQTPGQGLQFLFEYFSETQRNKGNFPGRFSGRQFSNSRSEMNVSTLELGDSALYLCARRSQGPEMDEQYFGPGTRLTVT.

CDR3 in DNA: TGTGCCAGCAGCCCCCGGGGGGAGGGGAAGGCTGGAAACACCATATATTTT. Translating gives CASSPRGEGKAGNTIYF. V gene TRBV9 combines with J gene TRBJ1-3; possible D gene TRBD1, 5 bases. V lost 4 bases, J lost 2 bases, and 19 bases lay in between. Germline assignment: CDR1 SGDLS and CDR2 YYNGEE. The CDR3 covers 17 residues.

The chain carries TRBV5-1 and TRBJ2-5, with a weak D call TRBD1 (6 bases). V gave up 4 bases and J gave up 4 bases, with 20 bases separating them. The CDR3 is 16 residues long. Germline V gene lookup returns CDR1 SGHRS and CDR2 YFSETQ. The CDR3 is CASSLGTGPAVETQYF. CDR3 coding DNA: TGCGCCAGCAGCCTCGGTACAGGGCCGGCGGTAGAGACCCAGTACTTC.

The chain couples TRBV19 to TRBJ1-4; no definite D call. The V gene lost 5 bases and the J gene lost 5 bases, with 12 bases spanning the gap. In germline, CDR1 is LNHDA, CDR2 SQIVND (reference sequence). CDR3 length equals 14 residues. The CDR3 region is CASSAGLENEKLFF. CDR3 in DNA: TGTGCCAGTAGTGCGGGCTTAGAAAATGAAAAACTGTTTTTT.